Listed below are T cell receptor beta chains from one sample, sequenced in a study of early stage breast cancer tumors. TCRdb's copy holds only in-frame clones and misses some; the assay was immunoSEQ multiplex PCR. The sample has 50,000 to 75,000 clones, about 83% seen once; the top ten hold roughly 3.4%. Sequencing was done on a sample of blood. The receptors were sampled from a person aged 30-39 years with breast cancer. Each CDR3 is given with its conserved first and last residue. A D gene is named only where the DNA matches it firmly. Part of the rows lack a size; the others show once, few, many or a class for expanded clones.

>-|TRBV10-3|TRBJ2-7|-
TGTGCCATCAGTTTTGCCCGGGGCCCAAACTACGAGCAGTACTTC
CAISFARGPNYEQYF
>-|TRBV6-5|TRBJ2-7|-
TGTGCCAGCAGTGAAACCGGGACGTACGAGCAGTACTTC
CASSETGTYEQYF
>TRBD2|TRBV7-8|TRBJ2-3|-
TGTGCCAGCAGCCCTTCTAGCGGGAGGGCCAGGTCAGATACGCAGTATTTT
CASSPSSGRARSDTQYF
>TRBD2|TRBV10-2|TRBJ2-1|-
TGCGCCAGCGGACGGGGCGGGAGGCACAATGAGCAGTTCTTC
CASGRGGRHNEQFF
>-|TRBV19|TRBJ2-1|-
TGTGCCAGTAGTACCATTAGCTCCTACAATGAGCAGTTCTTC
CASSTISSYNEQFF
>-|TRBV7-2|TRBJ1-1|-
TGTGCCAGCAGCTCAACGGCAGCGGGGACTGAAGCTTTCTTT
CASSSTAAGTEAFF
>TRBD2|TRBV9|TRBJ2-7|-
TGTGCCAGCAACCCCGGGACTAGCATCGAGCAGTACTTC
CASNPGTSIEQYF
>TRBD1|TRBV7-9|TRBJ1-2|-
TGTGCCAGCAGCCGACAGGGGGCCGGGGGCTACACCTTC
CASSRQGAGGYTF
>TRBD2|TRBV2|TRBJ2-3|-
TGTGCCAGCAGTGGCTGGCTAGCGGGTCCCACCGCCACAGATACGCAGTATTTT
CASSGWLAGPTATDTQYF
>-|TRBV7-2|TRBJ2-5|-
TGTGCCAGCAGCTTAGGACCTCAAGAGACCCAGTACTTC
CASSLGPQETQYF
>TRBD2|TRBV19|TRBJ2-1|-
TGTGCCAGTAGTCCCGGTCTGAGTAGCGGGAGGGCCTACAATGAGCAGTTCTTC
CASSPGLSSGRAYNEQFF
>TRBD2|TRBV27|TRBJ2-1|-
TGTGCCAGCAGCTCAGCGGGAAGCTCCTACAATGAGCAGTTCTTC
CASSSAGSSYNEQFF
>TRBD1|TRBV6-1|TRBJ1-1|-
TGTGCCAGCAAGCGGGACAGGGCCAACACTGAAGCTTTCTTT
CASKRDRANTEAFF
>-|TRBV29-1|TRBJ1-1|few
TGCAGCGTTGACCCCCGCCAGGGGACGAACACTGAAGCTTTCTTT
CSVDPRQGTNTEAFF
>-|TRBV2|TRBJ1-1|-
TGTGCCAGCAGTGCCGGCGCCCGAGAAGCTTTCTTT
CASSAGAREAFF
>TRBD2|TRBV19|TRBJ2-3|-
TGTGCCAGTAGTATACGGCGGGGGGGACCCACAGATACGCAGTATTTT
CASSIRRGGPTDTQYF
>-|TRBV7-3|TRBJ1-2|-
TGTGCCAGCAGCTTAAATCCCAACTATGGCTACACCTTC
CASSLNPNYGYTF
>TRBD2|TRBV2|TRBJ2-1|-
TGTGCCAGCAGTGGGACTAGCGGCTCCTACAATGAGCAGTTCTTC
CASSGTSGSYNEQFF
>-|TRBV4-1|TRBJ2-2|-
TGCGCCAGCAGCCAGAGACGGGCCGCCGAACTAACCGGGGAGCTGTTTTTT
CASSQRRAAELTGELFF
>-|TRBV5-5|TRBJ2-1|-
TGTGCCAGCAGCTTACGCCCGGAGCAGTTCTTC
CASSLRPEQFF
>TRBD2|TRBV15|TRBJ2-2|-
TGTGCCACCAGCAGAGGACTAGCGTTCAACACCGGGGAGCTGTTTTTT
CATSRGLAFNTGELFF
>-|TRBV5-1|TRBJ1-5|-
TGCGCCAGCGCCTTGGGGACCCCGAATCAGCCCCAGCATTTT
CASALGTPNQPQHF
>TRBD2|TRBV18|TRBJ2-1|-
TGTGCCAGCTCACCACCAGGGACTAGCGGGCTTGTTGAGCAGTTCTTC
CASSPPGTSGLVEQFF
>-|TRBV30|TRBJ1-3|few
TGTGCCTGTATCTTGGGAAACACCATATATTTT
CACILGNTIYF
>-|TRBV7-2|TRBJ1-3|few
TGTGCCAGCAGTAATCAGGGGTTTGGAAACACCATATATTTT
CASSNQGFGNTIYF
>-|TRBV6-5|TRBJ1-2|-
TGTGCCAGCAGTTCATCCTATGGCTACACCTTC
CASSSSYGYTF
>TRBD2|TRBV10-1|TRBJ2-1|-
TGCGCCAGCAGTCCACTAGCGAGGAGCTACAATGAGCAGTTCTTC
CASSPLARSYNEQFF
>TRBD1|TRBV5-4|TRBJ1-1|-
TGTGCCAGCAGCCTTCGGACAGGGAACACTGAAGCTTTCTTT
CASSLRTGNTEAFF
>-|TRBV7-2|TRBJ1-5|-
TGTGCCAGCAGCTTTAGCAGGGACCAGCCCCAGCATTTT
CASSFSRDQPQHF
>-|TRBV6-5|TRBJ1-2|few
TGTGCCAGCTTTAGTAACTATGGCTACACCTTC
CASFSNYGYTF
>TRBD1|TRBV30|TRBJ1-2|-
TGTGCCTGGAATAGACAGGGTTTCTACACCTTC
CAWNRQGFYTF
>-|TRBV19|TRBJ1-6|once
TGTGCCAGTAGTATTTTCGGGGACGCCCGCTCACCCCTCCACTTT
CASSIFGDARSPLHF
>-|TRBV2|TRBJ1-1|few
TGTGCCAGCAGGTCCAACAGGAACACTGAAGCTTTCTTT
CASRSNRNTEAFF
>-|TRBV13|TRBJ1-1|-
TGTGCCAGCAGCTTAGGCCGCACTGAAGCTTTCTTC
CASSLGRTEAFF
>-|TRBV19|TRBJ1-6|once
TGTGCCAGTAGTATGGGGGACACAGATCTTAATTCACCCCTCCACTTT
CASSMGDTDLNSPLHF
>TRBD1|TRBV6-5|TRBJ1-2|-
TGTGCCAGCAGTTACTCTTGGGACAGGGGATATGGCTACACCTTC
CASSYSWDRGYGYTF
>-|TRBV12-5|TRBJ1-1|few
TGTGCTAGCCGAGACCGCCTAGCGGGGGGAAGCACTGAAGCTTTCTTT
CASRDRLAGGSTEAFF
>-|TRBV6-5|TRBJ2-1|-
TGTGCCAGCAGTTACTCACCACATGAGCAGTTCTTC
CASSYSPHEQFF
>TRBD2|TRBV19|TRBJ2-1|-
TGTGCCAGTAGTACCATAACGGGAGGGGGGAATGAGCAGTTCTTC
CASSTITGGGNEQFF
>-|TRBV6-1|TRBJ2-3|-
TGTGCCAGCAGGGGGCCGGCCACAGATACGCAGTATTTT
CASRGPATDTQYF
>-|TRBV27|TRBJ2-1|-
TGTGCCAGCAGTTTGCTCCAGGCTCGCACCTACAATGAGCAGTTCTTC
CASSLLQARTYNEQFF
>-|TRBV4-1|TRBJ2-1|-
TGCGCCAGCAGCCAAGATTCGGTGAACTCCTACAATGAGCAGTTCTTC
CASSQDSVNSYNEQFF
>TRBD2|TRBV5-6|TRBJ2-2|-
TGTGCCAGCAGCCAGGGGAGCGGGAGGCCTAACACCGGGGAGCTGTTTTTT
CASSQGSGRPNTGELFF
>-|TRBV21-1|TRBJ2-5|-
TGTGCCAGCAGCGCACGACAGGGTTGGGAGACCCAGTACTTC
CASSARQGWETQYF
>TRBD1|TRBV6-6|TRBJ2-5|-
TGTGCCAGCAGTTCAGCCTCCCAGGGGGCGGGGGAGACCCAGTACTTC
CASSSASQGAGETQYF
>-|TRBV5-1|TRBJ2-2|-
TGCGCCAGCAGTAGTATTACAGAGTTCACCGGGGAGCTGTTTTTT
CASSSITEFTGELFF
>-|TRBV25-1|TRBJ2-1|-
TGTGCCAGCAGTGAAAGAGAGTACAATGAGCAGTTCTTC
CASSEREYNEQFF
>TRBD1|TRBV7-8|TRBJ1-1|-
TGTGCCAGCAGCTTAGTCCGGGGGAGGACAGGAGGGACCACTGAAGCTTTCTTT
CASSLVRGRTGGTTEAFF
>TRBD2|TRBV27|TRBJ2-5|-
TGTGCCAGCAGTACCAGGACTAGCGCGCAAGAGACCCAGTACTTC
CASSTRTSAQETQYF
>-|TRBV5-1|TRBJ2-3|-
TGCGCCAGCAGCTTGGGGGTTAAGGAGCGGTACAAAAGCACAGATACGCAGTATTTT
CASSLGVKERYKSTDTQYF
>-|TRBV9|TRBJ1-1|-
TGTGCCAACGTCGGAGCTTTCTTT
CANVGAFF
>TRBD1|TRBV6-5|TRBJ2-3|-
TGTGCCAGCAGTTTGGTCGGGACAGACCGCACAGATACGCAGTATTTT
CASSLVGTDRTDTQYF
>-|TRBV10-2|TRBJ2-4|-
TGCGCCAGCAGTGAGACGGGAGCAGCCAAAAACATTCAGTACTTC
CASSETGAAKNIQYF
>-|TRBV19|TRBJ1-5|-
TGTGCCAGCCGGGACAAGAATCAGCCCCAGCATTTT
CASRDKNQPQHF